The rows below give T cell receptor beta chains drawn from one sample of a study of blood T cell repertoires in COVID-19. Assay: immunoSEQ multiplex PCR; the TCRdb copy retains only in-frame clones and omits some. This sample yields some 140,000 clones, of which approximately 84% are seen a single time; about 18% belongs to the top ten. Sequenced: peripheral blood. The source of these receptors is a woman at least 80 years old with acute or convalescent COVID-19. CDR3s include the opening cysteine and the closing phenylalanine or tryptophan. D genes are given only for firm matches. Only some rows state a clone size, as once, few, many or a class for expanded clones.

clone_size | j_call | d_call | v_call | cdr3_nt | cdr3_aa
. | TRBJ1-6 | . | TRBV30 | TGTGCCTGGAATAGGGGGAATTCACCCCTCCACTTT | CAWNRGNSPLHF
. | TRBJ1-6 | TRBD1 | TRBV5-6 | TGTGCCAGCAGCTTACTCCAGGGGGCTAGATATAATTCACCCCTCCACTTT | CASSLLQGARYNSPLHF
. | TRBJ2-3 | TRBD2 | TRBV7-9 | TGTGCCAGCAGCACCGAACTAGCGGGAACCCGGGGCACAGATACGCAGTATTTT | CASSTELAGTRGTDTQYF
. | TRBJ2-1 | TRBD2 | TRBV7-8 | TGTGCCAGCAGCTCTCTAGCGGGTGGCTCCTACAATGAGCAGTTCTTC | CASSSLAGGSYNEQFF
. | TRBJ2-5 | . | TRBV5-5 | TGTGCCAGCAGCTTGGTCGCGACAGGGAGGGAGACCCAGTACTTC | CASSLVATGRETQYF
. | TRBJ1-6 | . | TRBV30 | TGTGCCTGGAGTGACAGAGTCTATAATTCACCCCTCCACTTT | CAWSDRVYNSPLHF
. | TRBJ1-2 | TRBD1 | TRBV2 | TGTGCCAGCACCTCAGGGGGAAATGGCTACACCTTC | CASTSGGNGYTF
. | TRBJ2-7 | TRBD1 | TRBV6-1 | TGTGCCAGCAGTGATTTTAGGACAGGGAAATACGAGCAGTACTTC | CASSDFRTGKYEQYF
. | TRBJ1-1 | . | TRBV19 | TGTGCCAGTAGTGACCCCCCAGGGGTTACTGAAGCTTTCTTT | CASSDPPGVTEAFF
once | TRBJ2-4 | TRBD1 | TRBV29-1 | TGCAGCGTTAGGGACAGGGGGACCAAAAACATTCAGTACTTC | CSVRDRGTKNIQYF
once | TRBJ1-1 | TRBD1 | TRBV20-1 | TGCAGTGCTAGTCCGGGACAGGCGGGAACTGAAGCTTTCTTT | CSASPGQAGTEAFF
. | TRBJ2-2 | TRBD1 | TRBV19 | TGTGCCAGTAGTTTACAGGGGGCGGGCACCGGGGAGCTGTTTTTT | CASSLQGAGTGELFF
. | TRBJ2-5 | . | TRBV21-1 | TGTGCCAGCAGCAAAGAATCAGGGGAGGAGACCCAGTACTTC | CASSKESGEETQYF
. | TRBJ2-1 | . | TRBV10-1 | TGCGCCAGCAGTCCCAGCGGTAGCTCCTACAATGAGCAGTTCTTC | CASSPSGSSYNEQFF
. | TRBJ2-3 | . | TRBV7-2 | TGTGCCAGCAGCTCAACTTGGAGCACAGATACGCAGTATTTT | CASSSTWSTDTQYF
. | TRBJ1-1 | . | TRBV9 | TGTGCCAGCAGCGTGGCGGACAGTATGAACACTGAAGCTTTCTTT | CASSVADSMNTEAFF
. | TRBJ2-2 | . | TRBV19 | TGTGCCAGTAGTCCAGGGGACACCGGGGAGCTGTTTTTT | CASSPGDTGELFF
once | TRBJ1-2 | TRBD1 | TRBV9 | TGTGCCAGCAGCGCAGAACCGACAGGGGCTTATGGCTACACCTTC | CASSAEPTGAYGYTF
. | TRBJ1-2 | TRBD1 | TRBV9 | TGTGCCAGCAGCGCCAGGGACAGGGTGAGCGGGGGCTACACCTTC | CASSARDRVSGGYTF
. | TRBJ1-1 | . | TRBV5-4 | TGTGCCAGCAGCTTGTGGCTGGCAACGAACACTGAAGCTTTCTTT | CASSLWLATNTEAFF
few | TRBJ2-3 | . | TRBV18 | TGTGCCAGCTCACCACGGCAGATGGGCACAGATACGCAGTATTTT | CASSPRQMGTDTQYF
once | TRBJ1-3 | . | TRBV18 | TGTGCCAGCTCACCTACAGGGTCCTCTGGAAACACCATATATTTT | CASSPTGSSGNTIYF
. | TRBJ2-7 | TRBD1 | TRBV11-2 | TGTGCCAGCAGCACCAACAGGGGCACCTACGAGCAGTACTTC | CASSTNRGTYEQYF